This record looks at one T cell receptor (beta chain) sequence and its context. As yet, its antigen is unknown. The CDR3 sequence is 13 residues long. CDR1 and CDR2 (germline): SGHAT, FQNNGV. Between the trimmed V and J ends, which lost 5 bases and 2 bases, there was a span of 8 bases. Amplification by 5'RACE using constant-segment primers produced TCR alpha and TCR beta cDNA libraries that carried sample barcodes and UMIs. TCRdb ran MiXCR on the 5' RACE reads and lists one entry per CDR3 protein. The profile shows 250,000 to 350,000 distinct CDR3 sequences, about a sixth of them singletons. The data originate from a study of T-cell memory formation after mild COVID-19. Whole-study results and caveats: CD4/CD8 balance characterized clones contracting day 15 to 85, and CD4+ skew characterized later expanders. Some clones that responded were present in memory (sampled pre-infection), which suggests cross-reactive memory joined.

The V and J genes are TRBV11-2 and TRBJ2-3; D gene ambiguous. This TCR was recovered from a man aged 18 to 29 who had mild COVID-19 (a few samples of this study predate the infection). Cell type and time point are not known. The sample comprised PBMCs or a T cell subset sorted from them (not recorded which). The CDR3 protein is CASSISLTDTQYF. CDR3 DNA: TGTGCCAGCAGCATAAGCCTCACAGATACGCAGTATTTT.